This T cell receptor beta chain was recovered during a study of cytotoxic CD8 clonotypes in ibrutinib-treated CLL. Clones were sequenced by immunoSEQ multiplex PCR, and TCRdb holds only the in-frame ones, with some missing. The sample includes under 200,000 clones, less than 85% of them seen just once. The germline CDR1 and CDR2 sequences are SNHLY and FYNNEI. V lost 6 bases and J 4 bases, leaving 12 bases between the germline ends. The CDR3 has 14 amino acids. The clonotype originates from a human donor with chronic lymphocytic leukemia. The sequencing used PBMCs, collected after 24 months of ibrutinib treatment. The genes are TRBV2 and TRBJ2-2; either TRBD1 or TRBD2 may supply D (5 bases each). The CDR3 region has the DNA TGTGCCAGCAGGGGGGACGACGGCACCGGGGAGCTGTTTTTT. Protein product: CASRGDDGTGELFF.